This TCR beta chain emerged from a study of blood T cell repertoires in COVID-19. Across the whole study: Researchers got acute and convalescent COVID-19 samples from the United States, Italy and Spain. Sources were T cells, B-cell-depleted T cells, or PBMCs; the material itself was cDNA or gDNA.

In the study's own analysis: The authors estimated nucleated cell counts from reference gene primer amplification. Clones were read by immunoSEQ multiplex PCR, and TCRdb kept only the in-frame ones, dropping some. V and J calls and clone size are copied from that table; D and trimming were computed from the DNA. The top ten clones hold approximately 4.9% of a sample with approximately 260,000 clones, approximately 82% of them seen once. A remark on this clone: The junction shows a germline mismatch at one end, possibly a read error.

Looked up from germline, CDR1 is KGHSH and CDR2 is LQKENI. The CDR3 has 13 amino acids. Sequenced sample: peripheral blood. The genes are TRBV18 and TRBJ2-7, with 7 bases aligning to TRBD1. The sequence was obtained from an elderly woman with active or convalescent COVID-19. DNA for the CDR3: TGTGCCAGCTCACAACTGACAGGGCCGGGCCCGCGGTTC. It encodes CASSQLTGPGPRF. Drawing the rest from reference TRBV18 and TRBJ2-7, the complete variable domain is NAGVMQNPRHLVRRRGQEARLRCSPMKGHSHVYWYRQLPEEGLKFMVYLQKENIIDESGMPKERFSAEFPKEGPSILRIQQVVRGDSAAYFCASSQLTGPGPRFGPGTRLTVT.